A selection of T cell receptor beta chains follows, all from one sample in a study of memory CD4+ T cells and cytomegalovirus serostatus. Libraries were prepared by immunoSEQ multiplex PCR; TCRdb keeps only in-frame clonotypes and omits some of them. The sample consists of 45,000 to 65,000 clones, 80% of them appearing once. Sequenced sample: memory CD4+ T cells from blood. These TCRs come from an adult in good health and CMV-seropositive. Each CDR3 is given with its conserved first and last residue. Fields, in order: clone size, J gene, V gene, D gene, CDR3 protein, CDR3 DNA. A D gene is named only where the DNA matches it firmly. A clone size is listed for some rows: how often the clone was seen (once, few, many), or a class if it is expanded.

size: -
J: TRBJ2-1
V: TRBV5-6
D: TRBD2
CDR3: CASSSGTSGGAGFEQFF
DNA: TGTGCCAGCAGCTCTGGGACTAGCGGGGGGGCCGGTTTTGAGCAGTTCTTC

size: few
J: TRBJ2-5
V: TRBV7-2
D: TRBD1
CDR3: CASSLGTGFSETQYF
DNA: TGTGCCAGCAGCTTGGGGACAGGGTTTTCGGAGACCCAGTACTTC

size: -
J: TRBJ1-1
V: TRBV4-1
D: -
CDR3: CASSPRSDSPNTEAFF
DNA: TGCGCCAGCAGCCCCAGAAGTGACAGCCCGAACACTGAAGCTTTCTTT

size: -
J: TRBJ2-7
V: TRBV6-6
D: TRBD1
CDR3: CASSYSQGANEQYF
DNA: TGTGCCAGCAGTTACTCTCAGGGGGCGAACGAGCAGTACTTC

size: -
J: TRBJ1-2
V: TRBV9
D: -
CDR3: CASSPAPGGGGYTF
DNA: TGTGCCAGCAGCCCGGCCCCGGGTGGAGGTGGCTACACCTTC

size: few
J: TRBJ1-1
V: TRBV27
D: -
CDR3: CASRPGDLVVRRTEAFF
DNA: TGTGCCAGCAGGCCTGGGGATTTAGTGGTTAGAAGGACTGAAGCTTTCTTT

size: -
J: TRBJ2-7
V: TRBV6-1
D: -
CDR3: CASSDKTGTSYEQYF
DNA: TGTGCCAGCAGTGATAAAACAGGGACCTCCTACGAGCAGTACTTC

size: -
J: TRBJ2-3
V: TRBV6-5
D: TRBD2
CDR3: CASRPLAGRTDTQYF
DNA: TGTGCCAGCAGGCCCCTAGCGGGGAGAACAGATACGCAGTATTTT

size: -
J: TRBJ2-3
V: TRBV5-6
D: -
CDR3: CASSLEVGRIRTDTQYF
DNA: TGTGCCAGCAGCTTGGAGGTAGGAAGGATTCGAACAGATACGCAGTATTTT

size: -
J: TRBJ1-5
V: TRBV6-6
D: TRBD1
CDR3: CASSYGAPTGGQPQHF
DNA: TGTGCCAGCAGTTACGGGGCTCCAACAGGGGGTCAGCCCCAGCATTTT

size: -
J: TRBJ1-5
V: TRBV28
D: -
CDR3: CASSPDLSNQPQHF
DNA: TGTGCCAGCAGCCCTGACCTCAGCAATCAGCCCCAGCATTTT

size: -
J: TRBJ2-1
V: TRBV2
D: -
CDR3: CASRTLGEQFF
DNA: TGTGCCAGCAGGACCCTGGGGGAGCAGTTCTTC

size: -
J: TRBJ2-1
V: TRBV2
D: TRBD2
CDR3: CASSFSTSGRGNEQFF
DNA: TGTGCCAGCAGCTTCTCGACTAGCGGGAGGGGAAATGAGCAGTTCTTC

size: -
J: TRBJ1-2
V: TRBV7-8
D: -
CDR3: CASSLAAGQDGYTF
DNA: TGTGCCAGCAGCTTAGCGGCAGGGCAGGATGGCTACACCTTC

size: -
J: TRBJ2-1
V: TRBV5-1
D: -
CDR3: CASSLVAGLSYNEQFF
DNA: TGCGCCAGCAGCTTGGTGGCGGGCCTCTCCTACAATGAGCAGTTCTTC

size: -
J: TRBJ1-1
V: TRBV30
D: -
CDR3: CARQGMNTEAFF
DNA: TGTGCCCGCCAGGGGATGAACACTGAAGCTTTCTTT

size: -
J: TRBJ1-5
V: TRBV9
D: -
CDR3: CASSPSGWGNQPQHF
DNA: TGTGCCAGCAGCCCCAGTGGCTGGGGGAATCAGCCCCAGCATTTT